The next 19 T cell receptor beta chains were all read from a single sample in a study of memory CD4+ T cells and cytomegalovirus serostatus. Single viable CD3+CD4+CD8-CD45RO+ cells were sorted as the memory CD4+ T cells. TCRdb's copy holds only in-frame clones and misses some; the assay was immunoSEQ multiplex PCR. The sample comprises roughly 45,000 clones, around 80% of which are singletons, and 0.7% to 0.8% rests with the top ten. The material sequenced was memory CD4+ T cells from blood. These TCRs come from an adult in good health and CMV-seronegative.

This chain connects TRBV7-9 to TRBJ2-1, with 11 bases lining up with TRBD1. The V segment lost 4 bases and the J segment 8 bases; nucleotides outside the gene matches: 7. The CDR3 is 15 residues long. CDR1 is SEHNR, CDR2 FQNEAQ, per germline (reference sequence). CDR3 nucleotide sequence: TGTGCCAGCAGCTCGAGGACAGGGGGCCGATATGAGCAGTTCTTC. Its protein product is CASSSRTGGRYEQFF.

The CDR3, as DNA: TGCGCCAGCAGCCCTATGGGGGAGCGGCTTTATAGCAATCAGCCCCAGCATTTT. Residues: CASSPMGERLYSNQPQHF. The chain has TRBV4-1 and TRBJ1-5; D possibly corresponds to TRBD1 (5 bases). CDR1 and CDR2 (germline): MGHRA, YSYEKL. This CDR3 has 18 amino acids. V lost 4 bases to trimming and J lost 0 bases, with 19 bases between them.

The V gene is TRBV27, the J gene TRBJ2-7; the D gene is possibly TRBD1 (6 bases). This CDR3 region has 13 residues. The V gene's germline CDR1 is MNHEY and CDR2 SMNVEV (reference sequence). Trimming took off 4 bases at V and 5 bases at J, with 12 bases between the two ends. CDR3 protein: CASSWDTNNEQYF. The CDR3 nucleotides are TGTGCCAGCAGTTGGGACACAAACAACGAGCAGTACTTC.

This clone was detected only a few times. The chain links TRBV30 to TRBJ1-1; D is undetermined. The V end was cut by 3 bases, the J end by 8 bases, with 10 bases between. The germline gives CDR1 GTSNPN, CDR2 SVGIG (reference sequence). The CDR3 covers 11 residues. The CDR3 DNA reads TGTGCCTGGAGCTGGGGAGGCGAAGCTTTCTTT. Translation: CAWSWGGEAFF.

The chain has TRBV5-4 and TRBJ1-4; D may be TRBD1 (5 bases). Per the germline V gene, CDR1 is SGHNT and CDR2 is YYREEE (reference sequence). This CDR3 has 15 residues. V lost 4 bases and J 4 bases, leaving 14 bases between the germline ends. CDR3 DNA: TGTGCCAGCAGCCGCACGGGAGGGGTTAATGAAAAACTGTTTTTT. This gives the protein CASSRTGGVNEKLFF.

The chain combines TRBV29-1 with TRBJ2-1; D unresolved. Germline CDR1 and CDR2: SQVTM and ANQGSEA. V lost 4 bases and J lost 5, with 12 bases in between. The length of the CDR3 is 13 residues. The CDR3 region is CSVVLRTHNEQFF. The CDR3 nucleotides read TGCAGCGTTGTTCTCAGAACCCACAATGAGCAGTTCTTC.

The J gene is TRBJ1-6, the V gene TRBV30; D remains unclear. With 0 bases removed from V and 10 bases from J, the gap between germline ends came to 16 bases. Germline V CDR1 and CDR2: GTSNPN, SVGIG (reference sequence). CDR3 length equals 15 residues. Written as DNA, the CDR3 is TGTGCCTGGAGTGTACGGTCCGGGAATGAATCACCCCTCCACTTT. Protein product: CAWSVRSGNESPLHF.

This clone was picked up a small number of times. J is TRBJ1-1 and V is TRBV7-9, with a tentative D call TRBD1 (6 bases). The V end lost 5 bases, the J end lost 4 bases, and 17 bases lay between the germline ends. Germline V gives CDR1 SEHNR, CDR2 FQNEAQ (reference sequence). The CDR3 contains 15 residues. The CDR3 region is CASSILQEGGTEAFF. The CDR3 nucleotides read TGTGCCAGCAGCATACTACAGGAGGGGGGCACTGAAGCTTTCTTT.

The chain has TRBV5-1 and TRBJ2-4; tentatively, D is TRBD1 (6 bases). CDR3 length equals 15 residues. Germline-derived CDR1 and CDR2 are SGHRS and YFSETQ. Trimming left V 1 base short and J 6 bases short, with 14 bases between. In DNA form, the CDR3 reads TGCGCCAGCAGCTTGCAGCAGGGACAATTAAACATTCAGTACTTC. Encoded protein: CASSLQQGQLNIQYF.

The chain joins TRBV11-3 to TRBJ2-5; D is possibly TRBD1 (6 bases). CDR3 length equals 15 residues. V gave up 0 bases and J gave up 14 bases, with 22 bases separating them. CDR1 and CDR2 (germline): SGHNT, YENEEA. DNA for the CDR3: TGTGCCAGCAGCTTAGATGGGGTCGTGGGGGCCCAAGAATACTTC. This codes for CASSLDGVVGAQEYF.

The chain recombines TRBV7-9 with TRBJ2-1; 7 nucleotides align to TRBD1. The CDR3 has 17 residues. V gave up 5 bases and J gave up 5 bases; unmatched junction bases: 15. Germline lookup yields CDR1 SEHNR and CDR2 FQNEAQ (reference sequence). This CDR3 reads CASSRYLTGQRNNEQFF. In DNA, the CDR3 is TGTGCCAGCAGCCGATACTTAACGGGACAGAGGAACAATGAGCAGTTCTTC.

The chain is built from TRBV6-5 and TRBJ1-1; a weak D match, TRBD1 (5 bases). The CDR3 totals 12 residues. V was pared by 4 bases and J by 8 bases, with 11 bases between. The germline V gene has CDR1 MNHEY and CDR2 SVGAGI. The CDR3 DNA follows: TGTGCCAGCAGTTCCCAGGGACTCGAAGCTTTCTTT. It codes for CASSSQGLEAFF.

This chain connects TRBV19 to TRBJ2-5, with 8 bases lining up with TRBD1. With V trimmed by 1 base and J by 1 base, 5 bases remained unmatched. In germline, CDR1 is LNHDA, CDR2 SQIVND (reference sequence). The length of the CDR3 is 16 residues. The DNA of the CDR3 is TGTGCCAGTAGTATAGCCGGACAGGGCTTCCAAGAGACCCAGTACTTC. Amino acid sequence: CASSIAGQGFQETQYF. The full variable domain, with the rest looked up from reference TRBV19 and TRBJ2-5, is DGGITQSPKYLFRKEGQNVTLSCEQNLNHDAMYWYRQDPGQGLRLIYYSQIVNDFQKGDIAEGYSVSREKKESFPLTVTSAQKNPTAFYLCASSIAGQGFQETQYFGPGTRLLVL.

This chain links TRBV28 with TRBJ2-7, with D perhaps TRBD1 (9 bases). The CDR3 sequence is 15 residues long. The ends were cut back, 8 bases at V and 5 bases at J, with 22 bases in the middle. The germline gives CDR1 MDHEN, CDR2 SYDVKM. CDR3 sequence reads: CASHTPGGTGNEQYF. The CDR3 coding sequence is TGTGCCAGCCATACCCCGGGAGGGACAGGGAACGAGCAGTACTTC.

This clone was seen more than once but under ten times. The rearrangement joins TRBV11-2 to TRBJ1-2; no definite D call. This CDR3 region has 13 residues. The V gene lost 3 bases and the J gene lost 0 bases, with 5 bases spanning the gap. The germline gives CDR1 SGHAT, CDR2 FQNNGV. CDR3 nucleotide sequence: TGTGCCAGCAGCTTTGACACTAACTATGGCTACACCTTC. Amino acid sequence: CASSFDTNYGYTF.

The chain links TRBV6-6 to TRBJ1-2, with unresolved D. The germline CDR1 and CDR2 sequences are MNHNY and SVGAGI (reference sequence). The CDR3 runs 15 residues. Deletions cut 2 bases from V and 5 bases from J, with 15 bases between. DNA for the CDR3: TGTGCCAGCAGTTACCCAGAAAGCGGTGGGTATGGCTACACCTTC. Protein: CASSYPESGGYGYTF.

The rearrangement links TRBV18 to TRBJ1-2; 8 bases agree with TRBD1. The length of the CDR3 is 15 residues. Germline CDR1 is KGHSH and CDR2 is LQKENI. V lost 4 bases to trimming and J lost 4 bases; unmatched junction nucleotides: 8. CDR3 protein: CASSQKDRELYGYTF. The CDR3 DNA reads TGTGCCAGCTCACAAAAGGACAGGGAACTCTATGGCTACACCTTC.

The V gene is TRBV5-4, the J gene TRBJ2-5; tentatively, D is TRBD2 (6 bases). The CDR3 is 15 residues long. The germline V and J ends were trimmed by 4 bases and 5 bases, with 18 bases remaining between them. Germline V CDR1 and CDR2: SGHNT, YYREEE (reference sequence). The CDR3 reads CASSRAGAGGETQYF. CDR3 DNA sequence: TGTGCCAGCAGCAGAGCCGGGGCTGGGGGGGAGACCCAGTACTTC.

This chain uses TRBV6-5 with TRBJ2-7; D is undetermined. Deletions cut 0 bases from V and 3 bases from J, with 9 bases between. CDR1 MNHEY and CDR2 SVGAGI come from the germline V gene. The length of the CDR3 is 14 residues. The CDR3 loop is CASSYSTGNYEQYF. Here the CDR3 DNA reads TGTGCCAGCAGTTACTCGACTGGCAACTACGAGCAGTACTTC.